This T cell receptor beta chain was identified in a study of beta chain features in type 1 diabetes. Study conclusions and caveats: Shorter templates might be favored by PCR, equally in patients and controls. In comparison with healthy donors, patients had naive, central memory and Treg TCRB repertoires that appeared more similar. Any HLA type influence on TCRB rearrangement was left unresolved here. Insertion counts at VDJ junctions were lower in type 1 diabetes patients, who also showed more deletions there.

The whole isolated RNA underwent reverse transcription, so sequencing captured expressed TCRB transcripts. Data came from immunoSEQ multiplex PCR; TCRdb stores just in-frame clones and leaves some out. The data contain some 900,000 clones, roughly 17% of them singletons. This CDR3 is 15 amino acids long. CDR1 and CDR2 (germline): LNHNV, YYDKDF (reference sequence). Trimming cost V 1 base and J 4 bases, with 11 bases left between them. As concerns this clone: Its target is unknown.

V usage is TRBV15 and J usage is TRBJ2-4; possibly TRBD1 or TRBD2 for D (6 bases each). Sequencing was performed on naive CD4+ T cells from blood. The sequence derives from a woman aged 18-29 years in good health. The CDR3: CATSRGGDTKNIQYF. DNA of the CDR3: TGTGCCACCAGCAGAGGGGGGGACACAAAAAACATTCAGTACTTC.